This TCR beta chain was documented in a study of breast tumors, draining lymph nodes, adjacent tissues. Using its own MiXCR run on the multiplex PCR reads, TCRdb lists one record per CDR3 protein. The sample yields about 66,000 distinct CDR3 sequences, roughly 40% seen once. This clonotype came up many times. What it binds is unknown. Study-wide results and limits: Data only fit, rather than demonstrated, lymph node origin of most tumor T cells. Luminal-like breast cancer showed significantly greater tumor-nontumor repertoire similarity than basal-like breast cancer did. Data fit most tumor T cells coming from lymph node, expanding in tumor. Tumors had less TCR diversity than lymph nodes, more than nontumor tissue.

Sequencing was done on a sample of breast tumor tissue. This receptor was obtained from a female donor with breast cancer. Some clones in this sample may be carry-over from other donors' samples.

CDR3 bases: TGCAGTGCTGAGGGGACTAGCGGGGATTACAATGAGCAGTTCTTC. It specifies CSAEGTSGDYNEQFF. This rearrangement joins TRBV20-1 to TRBJ2-1; TRBD2 matches at 13 bases. The CDR3 has 15 residues. J gave up 4 bases and V 5 bases, and 5 bases lay outside the gene matches. CDR1 DFQATT and CDR2 SNEGSKA come from the germline V gene (reference sequence).